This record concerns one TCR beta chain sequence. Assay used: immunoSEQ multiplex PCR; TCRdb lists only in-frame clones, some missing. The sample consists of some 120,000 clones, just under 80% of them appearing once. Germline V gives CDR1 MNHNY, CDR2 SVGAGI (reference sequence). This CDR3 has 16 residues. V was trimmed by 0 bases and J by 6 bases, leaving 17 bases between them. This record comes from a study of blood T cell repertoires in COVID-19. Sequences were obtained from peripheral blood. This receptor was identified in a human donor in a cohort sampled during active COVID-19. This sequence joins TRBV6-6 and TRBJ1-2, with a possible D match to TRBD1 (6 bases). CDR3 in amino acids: CASSYSPLSRGDGYTF. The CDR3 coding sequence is TGTGCCAGCAGTTACTCCCCCTTGTCCAGGGGAGATGGCTACACCTTC.